Listed below are T cell receptor beta chains from one sample, sequenced in a study of blood T cell repertoires in COVID-19. Repertoires were generated with immunoSEQ multiplex PCR, while TCRdb's copy carries only in-frame clones and drops some. The sample shows approximately 340,000 clones, 87% of them seen only once. Specimen: peripheral blood. These TCRs come from a man between 25 and 39 years old with COVID-19, enrolled during active disease. CDR3s include the opening cysteine and the closing phenylalanine or tryptophan. D genes are given only for firm matches.

D gene	J gene	V gene	CDR3 protein	CDR3 DNA
NA	TRBJ1-1	TRBV29-1	CSVEGSLNTEAFF	TGCAGCGTTGAGGGCAGTTTGAACACTGAAGCTTTCTTT
NA	TRBJ2-3	TRBV9	CASNSRMDTDTQYF	TGTGCCAGCAACAGTAGAATGGACACAGATACGCAGTATTTT
NA	TRBJ1-1	TRBV10-3	CAISERSVRENTEAFF	TGTGCCATCAGTGAAAGGTCCGTCAGGGAAAACACTGAAGCTTTCTTT
TRBD1	TRBJ2-2	TRBV7-3	CASSSYYDRGSTGELFF	TGTGCCAGCAGCTCATATTACGACAGGGGCAGCACCGGGGAGCTGTTTTTT
NA	TRBJ1-1	TRBV29-1	CSTPSSGNTEAFF	TGCAGCACCCCTTCCTCGGGTAACACTGAAGCTTTCTTT
TRBD1	TRBJ2-3	TRBV27	CASSNRGTDTQYF	TGTGCCAGCAGCAACAGGGGGACAGATACGCAGTATTTT
NA	TRBJ1-3	TRBV9	CASSPGQILSGNTIYF	TGTGCCAGCAGCCCCGGACAGATACTCTCTGGAAACACCATATATTTT
NA	TRBJ2-2	TRBV4-3	CASSPGVRGPNTGELFF	TGCGCCAGCAGCCCGGGCGTACGGGGTCCGAACACCGGGGAGCTGTTTTTT
NA	TRBJ1-2	TRBV28	CASFEGRPGGYTF	TGTGCCAGCTTTGAAGGGAGGCCGGGAGGCTACACCTTC
NA	TRBJ1-6	TRBV28	CASSLRGSYNSPLHF	TGTGCCAGCAGTTTGAGAGGATCCTATAATTCACCCCTCCACTTT
TRBD1	TRBJ1-2	TRBV5-1	CASSLGQGQKSAYGYTF	TGCGCCAGCAGCCTTGGACAGGGGCAAAAGTCGGCCTATGGCTACACCTTC
NA	TRBJ2-1	TRBV4-2	CASSLTGRHSYNEQFF	TGTGCCAGCAGCCTCACAGGGCGACACTCCTACAATGAGCAGTTCTTC
TRBD1	TRBJ1-2	TRBV7-9	CASSPLTGGTYGYTF	TGTGCCAGCAGCCCCTTGACAGGGGGAACATATGGCTACACCTTC
TRBD1	TRBJ2-7	TRBV27	CASSIWTGREQYF	TGTGCCAGCAGTATATGGACAGGGCGGGAGCAGTACTTC
NA	TRBJ2-3	TRBV7-2	CASSPNRVTDTQYF	TGTGCCAGCAGCCCCAACAGGGTAACAGATACGCAGTATTTT
TRBD2	TRBJ2-1	TRBV20-1	CSASGGVEGNEQFF	TGCAGTGCTAGTGGGGGGGTAGAGGGCAATGAGCAGTTCTTC
NA	TRBJ1-2	TRBV6-5	CASSLRNGYTF	TGTGCCAGCAGCCTCAGAAATGGCTACACCTTC